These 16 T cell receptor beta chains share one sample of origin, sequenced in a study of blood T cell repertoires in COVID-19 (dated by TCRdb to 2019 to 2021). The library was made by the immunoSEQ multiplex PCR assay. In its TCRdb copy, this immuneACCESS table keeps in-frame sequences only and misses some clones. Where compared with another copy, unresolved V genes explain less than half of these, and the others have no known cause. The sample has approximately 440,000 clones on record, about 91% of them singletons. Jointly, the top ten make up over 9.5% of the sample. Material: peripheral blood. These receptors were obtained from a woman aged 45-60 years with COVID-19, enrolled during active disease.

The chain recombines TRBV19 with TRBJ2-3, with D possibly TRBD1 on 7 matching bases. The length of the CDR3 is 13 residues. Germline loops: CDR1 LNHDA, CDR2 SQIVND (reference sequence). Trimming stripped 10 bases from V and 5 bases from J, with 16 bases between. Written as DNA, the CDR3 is TGTGCCACTCTCAGGGGGGCGGGAGATACGCAGTATTTT. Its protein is CATLRGAGDTQYF.

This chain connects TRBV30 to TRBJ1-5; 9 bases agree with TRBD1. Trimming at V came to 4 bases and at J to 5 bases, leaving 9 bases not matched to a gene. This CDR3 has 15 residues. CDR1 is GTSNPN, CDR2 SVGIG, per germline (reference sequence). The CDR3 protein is CAWNPGQGIDQPQHF. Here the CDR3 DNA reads TGTGCCTGGAACCCAGGACAGGGGATAGATCAGCCCCAGCATTTT. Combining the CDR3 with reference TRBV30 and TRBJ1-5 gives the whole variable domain SQTIHQWPATLVQPVGSPLSLECTVEGTSNPNLYWYRQAAGRGLQLLFYSVGIGQISSEVPQNLSASRPQDRQFILSSKKLLLSDSGFYLCAWNPGQGIDQPQHFGDGTRLSIL.

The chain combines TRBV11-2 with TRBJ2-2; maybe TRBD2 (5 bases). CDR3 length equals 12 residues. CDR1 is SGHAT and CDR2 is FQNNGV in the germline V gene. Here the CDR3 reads CAIRRDSGELFF. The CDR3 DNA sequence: TGTGCGATCAGACGGGATTCCGGGGAGCTGTTTTTT.

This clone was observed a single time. The CDR3 reads CASSGTSGGFPYNEQFF. In nucleotides, the CDR3 is TGTGCCAGCAGCGGGACTAGCGGGGGATTTCCCTACAATGAGCAGTTCTTC. This chain connects TRBV9 to TRBJ2-1, with 13 bases matching TRBD2. V gave up 3 bases and J gave up 2 bases; unmatched junction bases: 5. The CDR3 length is 17 residues. Looked up from germline, CDR1 is SGDLS and CDR2 is YYNGEE.

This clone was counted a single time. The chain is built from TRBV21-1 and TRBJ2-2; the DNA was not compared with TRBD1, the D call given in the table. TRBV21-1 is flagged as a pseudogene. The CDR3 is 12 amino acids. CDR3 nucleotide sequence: TGTGCCAGCAGCAATGGCTCCGGGGAGCTGTTTTTT. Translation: CASSNGSGELFF.

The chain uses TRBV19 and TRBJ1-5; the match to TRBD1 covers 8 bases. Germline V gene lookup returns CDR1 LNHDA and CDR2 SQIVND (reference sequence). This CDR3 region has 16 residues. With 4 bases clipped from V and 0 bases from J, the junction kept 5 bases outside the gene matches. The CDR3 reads CASSTGGVNSNQPQHF. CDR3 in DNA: TGTGCCAGTAGTACAGGGGGCGTAAATAGCAATCAGCCCCAGCATTTT.

The CDR3 sequence: CASSLEGTGPGEKLFF. The CDR3 region has the DNA TGCGCCAGCAGCTTAGAGGGGACAGGGCCGGGGGAAAAACTGTTTTTT. The V gene is TRBV5-1, the J gene TRBJ1-4, with TRBD1 identical over 9 bases. This CDR3 spans 16 amino acids. V was clipped by 2 bases and J by 8 bases; unmatched bases: 10. From germline, CDR1 is SGHRS and CDR2 YFSETQ.

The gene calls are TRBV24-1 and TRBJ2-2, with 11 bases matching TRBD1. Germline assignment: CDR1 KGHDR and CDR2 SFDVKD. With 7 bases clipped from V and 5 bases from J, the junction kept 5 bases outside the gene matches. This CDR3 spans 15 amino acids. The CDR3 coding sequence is TGTGCCACCAGCCGACGGGACAGGGGGACCGGGGAGCTGTTTTTT. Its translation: CATSRRDRGTGELFF.

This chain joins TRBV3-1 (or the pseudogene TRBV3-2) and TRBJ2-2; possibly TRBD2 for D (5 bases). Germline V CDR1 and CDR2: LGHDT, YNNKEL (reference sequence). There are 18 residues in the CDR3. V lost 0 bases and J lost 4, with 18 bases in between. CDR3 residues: CASSQERVGFLFTGELFF. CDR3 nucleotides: TGTGCCAGCAGCCAAGAGCGGGTAGGGTTTCTGTTCACCGGGGAGCTGTTTTTT.

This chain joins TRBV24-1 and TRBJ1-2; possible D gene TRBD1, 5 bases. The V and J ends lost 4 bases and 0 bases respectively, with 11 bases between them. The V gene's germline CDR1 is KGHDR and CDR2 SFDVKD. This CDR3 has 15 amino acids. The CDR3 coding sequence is TGTGCCACCAGTGACCCGACAGTAACTAACTATGGCTACACCTTC. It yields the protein CATSDPTVTNYGYTF.

In DNA, the CDR3 is TGTGCCAGTAGTCCGAGGCGGGGGCCGACCTTGAATGAGCAGTTCTTC. Its protein product is CASSPRRGPTLNEQFF. The chain joins TRBV19 to TRBJ2-1, with D maybe TRBD2 (7 bases). Germline V CDR1 and CDR2: LNHDA, SQIVND (reference sequence). Trimming took 5 bases from V and 7 from J, leaving 21 bases between them. This CDR3 comprises 16 residues.

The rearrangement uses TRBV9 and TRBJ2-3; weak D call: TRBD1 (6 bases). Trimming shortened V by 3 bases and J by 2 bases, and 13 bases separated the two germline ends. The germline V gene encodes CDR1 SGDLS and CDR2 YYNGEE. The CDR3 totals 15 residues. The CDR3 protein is CASSGQWGPTDTQYF. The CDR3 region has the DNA TGTGCCAGCAGCGGACAATGGGGGCCCACAGATACGCAGTATTTT.

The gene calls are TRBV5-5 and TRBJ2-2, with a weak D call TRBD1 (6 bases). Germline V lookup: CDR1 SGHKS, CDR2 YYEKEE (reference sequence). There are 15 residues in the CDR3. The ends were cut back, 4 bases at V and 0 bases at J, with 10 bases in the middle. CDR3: CASSGTISNTGELFF. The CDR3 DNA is TGTGCCAGCAGCGGGACAATCTCGAACACCGGGGAGCTGTTTTTT.

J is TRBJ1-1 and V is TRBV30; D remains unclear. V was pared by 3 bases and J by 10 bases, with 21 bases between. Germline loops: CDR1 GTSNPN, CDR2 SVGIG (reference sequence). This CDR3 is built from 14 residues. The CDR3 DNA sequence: TGTGCCTGGAGCGAGACCAAGCTGGGCCGGGGAGCTTTCTTT. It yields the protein CAWSETKLGRGAFF.

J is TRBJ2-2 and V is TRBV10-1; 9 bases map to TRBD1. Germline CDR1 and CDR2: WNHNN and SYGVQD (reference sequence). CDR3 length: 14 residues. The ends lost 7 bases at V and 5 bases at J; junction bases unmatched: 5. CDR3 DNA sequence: TGCGCCAGCACCCCCGGGACAGGGACCGGGGAGCTGTTTTTT. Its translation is CASTPGTGTGELFF.

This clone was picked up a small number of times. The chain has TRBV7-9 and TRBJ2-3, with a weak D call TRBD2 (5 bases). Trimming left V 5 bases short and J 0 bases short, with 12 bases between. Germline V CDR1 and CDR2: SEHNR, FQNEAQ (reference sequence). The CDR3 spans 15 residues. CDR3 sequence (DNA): TGTGCCAGCAGCCTACAGCGGACTAGCACAGATACGCAGTATTTT. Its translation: CASSLQRTSTDTQYF.